Reported below is one T cell receptor (beta chain). Its recognized antigen is unknown. No base qualities exist here, and no much larger clone lies one base off it. Samples from volunteer blood donors who had recovered from COVID-19 were contributed by a second Seattle source. Each collaborating institution followed its own protocols to collect whole blood in K2EDTA tubes. For TCRbeta analysis, collaborators shipped samples in one of three forms: frozen whole blood, isolated PBMCs, or DNA extracted from either of those sample types. This entry is derived from a study of blood T cell repertoires in COVID-19 (dated by TCRdb to the early 2020s). Regarding the research as a whole: The collaborator samples originated in the United States, Italy and Spain and spanned the acute and convalescent phases of COVID-19. Where available, HLA class I and class II types were taken from metadata supplied by the sample provider and were not determined by assay-based typing. The prospective study material was composed of cDNA or gDNA derived from T cells, B-cell-depleted T cells, or PBMCs. A de-identified subject ID, COVID-19 status, age in years and sex were almost always included in the sample metadata. Samples came from the ongoing ImmuneRACE study (first 160 participants) plus 1,254 subjects from 6 global collaborators. The dataset comprised deeply sampled blood TCRbeta repertoires from subjects exposed to, actively infected with, or recovered from COVID-19. The repertoires were made available in a free public database intended to serve as a resource for research on the immune response to SARS-CoV-2. Overall study outcomes, separate from this receptor: How much clinical and demographic metadata was included differed by source and by participant, and the metadata was provided uncurated.

TCRbeta CDR3 regions were amplified from genomic DNA using the immunoSEQ Assay, a bias-controlled multiplex PCR. The original pipeline was this. Within the assay, amplification of reference gene primers was used to estimate how many nucleated cells each sample contained. Sequence reads were collapsed and filtered to measure the absolute abundance of every unique TCRbeta CDR3 rearrangement. For each sample, productive Simpson clonality was calculated by taking the square root of Simpson's diversity index across productive rearrangements. As stored in TCRdb, this immuneACCESS dataset retains in-frame rearrangements with V and J assigned. A fraction of the clones does not appear; measured against another copy, unresolved V genes explain less than half of the discrepancy, and the remainder lacks a known reason. V and J calls plus clone size are reproduced from that table; the DNA served to infer D and trimming. For this sample there are approximately 130,000 clones; approximately 83% appear just once. The ten largest clones take up around 19% of the sample.

Cut back by 0 bases and 0 bases, the V and J ends lie 9 bases apart. The CDR3 has 16 amino acids, counting the end cysteine and phenylalanine. Of all the DNA, just the CDR3 is kept, 48 bases in frame from base 1. The germline V gene gives CDR1 as KGHSH and CDR2 as LQKENI. The chain couples TRBV18 to TRBJ2-1; the best D guess is TRBD2, with 6 bases matching. The receptor was isolated from a woman aged 50 to 60 who had recovered from COVID-19. Sequencing input: peripheral blood. The DNA sequence follows: TGTGCCAGCTCACCACCTAGCGGCAGCTCCTACAATGAGCAGTTCTTC. This is translated as CASSPPSGSSYNEQFF.